This T cell receptor beta chain was recovered during a study of radiation and T cells in renal cell carcinoma. Trimming stripped 0 bases from V and 5 bases from J, with 5 bases between. There are 13 residues in the CDR3. The germline CDR1 and CDR2 sequences are ENHRY and SYGVKD. A remark on this clone: Antigen: not known.

Repertoires were generated with immunoSEQ multiplex PCR, while TCRdb's copy carries only in-frame clones and drops some. Among 140,000 to 150,000 clones, about 86% were seen once, and the ten largest hold less than 20%. Time point specified: blood 4 weeks post-SBRT, at nephrectomy. Treatment denoted: 15 Gy SBRT to primary tumor, nephrectomy 4 weeks later. After SBRT, blood was collected at 2 and 4 weeks, plus baseline. Clear cell pathology was present in this patient's renal cell carcinoma. Whole-study results and caveats: Top tumor clonotypes rose in blood 2 weeks post-radiation, then contracted. Pretreatment tumor biopsies were lacking, so baseline clonotypes are unknown.

The TCR sequence derives from a woman between 50 and 59 years old with renal cell carcinoma. The material sequenced was blood, taken from a patient whose treatment included radiotherapy and nephrectomy. The chain carries TRBV10-3 and TRBJ1-5; unclear D gene. The CDR3 coding sequence is TGTGCCATCAGTGAGTCCCCGGATCAGCCCCAGCATTTT. Protein sequence: CAISESPDQPQHF.